Each of the 32 T cell receptor beta chains below was sequenced from the same sample in a study of T cells after yellow fever vaccination (dated by TCRdb to the late 2010s). Library preparation used 5' RACE. This sample was sequenced with an Illumina HiSeq 2500. Clones were called with MiXCR by TCRdb after fastp trimmed the public reads at Q25, and only in-frame beta chains were retained. Entries that share a CDR3 protein sequence are merged under the most common genes and DNA. This sample is represented by approximately 610,000 distinct CDR3 sequences; roughly a sixth of them were singletons. The ten most abundant clones make up 15% to 20% of the sample. The sample's treatment or condition, from its label and the paper: live attenuated yellow fever vaccine strain. Here the sequenced sample was PBMCs, taken 4 to 5 days after the first yellow fever vaccination. Receptor source: a man younger than 35 who received the YFV17D yellow fever vaccine.

The gene calls are TRBV5-1 and TRBJ2-4; 8 nucleotides agree with TRBD1. Germline trimming cut 4 bases from V and 1 base from J; bases unmatched to any gene: 7. CDR1 is SGHRS and CDR2 is YFSETQ in the germline V gene. The CDR3 totals 16 residues. This chain's CDR3 is CASSIRTGWAKNIQYF. As DNA, the CDR3 is TGCGCCAGCAGCATTAGGACAGGGTGGGCCAAAAACATTCAGTACTTC.

This clonotype appeared many times. This rearrangement joins TRBV3-1 to TRBJ1-4; D gene ambiguous. The V gene's germline CDR1 is LGHDT and CDR2 YNNKEL (reference sequence). V dropped 4 bases and J dropped 7 bases, with 13 bases sitting between them. The CDR3 runs to 14 residues. This chain's CDR3 is CASSRNPAGEKLFF. CDR3 coding DNA: TGTGCCAGCAGCCGCAACCCCGCCGGTGAAAAACTGTTTTTT.

The J gene is TRBJ1-1, the V gene TRBV4-1; D is possibly TRBD1 (5 bases). Germline V gene data show CDR1 as MGHRA and CDR2 as YSYEKL. The germline V and J ends were trimmed by 4 bases and 1 base, with 10 bases remaining between them. The CDR3 totals 14 residues. DNA of the CDR3: TGCGCCAGCAGCCGACAGTGGAAGAACACTGAAGCTTTCTTT. Its protein product is CASSRQWKNTEAFF.

The gene calls are TRBV3-1 and TRBJ2-2; the D is unclear. Germline CDR1 and CDR2: LGHDT and YNNKEL (reference sequence). CDR3 length equals 13 residues. The germline V and J ends were trimmed by 5 bases and 9 bases, with 13 bases remaining between them. CDR3 DNA: TGTGCCAGCAGCTTCAACTCCCACCGGGAGCTGTTTTTT. Amino acid sequence: CASSFNSHRELFF.

This clonotype has only a few counts. V usage is TRBV12-3 or TRBV12-4 and J usage is TRBJ1-1, with D perhaps TRBD1 (5 bases). Trimming removed 6 bases at V and 4 bases at J, with 9 bases between. The CDR3 runs to 12 residues. The CDR3 bases are TGTGCCAGCAGACAGGCGAGCACTGAAGCTTTCTTT. This translates into CASRQASTEAFF.

This clonotype was seen only a few times. The chain uses TRBV4-3 and TRBJ1-3; no clear D gene. Germline loops: CDR1 LGHNA, CDR2 YSLEER. V lost 0 bases and J 8 bases, leaving 5 bases between the germline ends. The CDR3 totals 12 residues. The CDR3 bases are TGCGCCAGCAGCCAAGAAGCGGACACCATATATTTT. Residues: CASSQEADTIYF.

This clonotype turned up a few times. The genes are TRBV4-1 and TRBJ1-5; TRBD1 might be the D (5 bases). The CDR3 contains 14 residues. Germline V gene sequence: CDR1 MGHRA, CDR2 YSYEKL. V was clipped by 3 bases and J by 11 bases, with 17 bases between them. Written as DNA, the CDR3 is TGCGCCAGCAGCCAGCGGACACTGGTTGGGGCCCAGCATTTT. Its translation: CASSQRTLVGAQHF.

This clonotype was seen a few times. The rearrangement joins TRBV24-1 to TRBJ2-7; TRBD2 is a possible D gene (6 bases). The CDR3 covers 11 residues. V was shortened by 10 bases and J by 2 bases, with 8 bases between the two germline ends. From germline, CDR1 is KGHDR and CDR2 SFDVKD. CDR3 region: CATSGAYEQYF. The CDR3 region has the DNA TGTGCCACTTCGGGAGCCTACGAGCAGTACTTC.

This CDR3 reads CATSDTTDGYGNTIYF. For the CDR3, the DNA is TGTGCCACCAGTGATACTACGGACGGATATGGAAACACCATATATTTT. V usage is TRBV24-1 and J usage is TRBJ1-3; D is uncertain. Trimming left V 3 bases short and J 3 bases short, with 14 bases between. This CDR3 has 16 residues. Germline V gives CDR1 KGHDR, CDR2 SFDVKD.

This chain uses TRBV20-1 with TRBJ1-2; TRBD1 matches at 8 bases. This CDR3 region has 14 residues. Trimming at V came to 8 bases and at J to 7 bases, leaving 15 bases not matched to a gene. Germline values: CDR1 DFQATT, CDR2 SNEGSKA (reference sequence). The chain's CDR3 is CSPYRQGSQSGYTF. The CDR3 DNA reads TGCAGTCCCTACAGACAGGGGAGCCAAAGTGGCTACACCTTC.

J is TRBJ2-1 and V is TRBV27, with D perhaps assigned TRBD1 or TRBD2 (7 bases each). V was cut by 6 bases and J by 2 bases, with 11 bases left in between. From germline, CDR1 is MNHEY and CDR2 SMNVEV (reference sequence). CDR3 length: 14 amino acids. CDR3 amino acids: CASRQGGPYNEQFF. CDR3 coding DNA: TGTGCCAGCAGGCAGGGGGGGCCCTACAATGAGCAGTTCTTC.

This clonotype showed up just a few times. This chain's CDR3 is CASSLERGHGYTF. CDR3 nucleotides: TGTGCCAGCAGTTTGGAAAGGGGGCATGGCTACACCTTC. The V and J genes are TRBV12-3 or TRBV12-4 and TRBJ1-2, with TRBD1 matching over 7 bases. The CDR3 runs 13 residues. The ends lost 3 bases at V and 6 bases at J; junction bases unmatched: 4.

This clonotype came up a few times. In DNA, the CDR3 is TGTGCCATCGGGCGAACGGGGGGGCCAAACGGGGAGCTGTTTTTT. Translated: CAIGRTGGPNGELFF. V is TRBV10-3 and J is TRBJ2-2; 8 positions agree with TRBD2. J gave up 7 bases and V 8 bases, and 12 bases lay outside the gene matches. Germline assignment: CDR1 ENHRY and CDR2 SYGVKD. This CDR3 has 15 residues.

V gene TRBV5-5 combines with J gene TRBJ2-2; maybe TRBD1 (5 bases). The CDR3 runs 17 residues. Germline V gives CDR1 SGHKS, CDR2 YYEKEE (reference sequence). V lost 2 bases and J lost 1, with 15 bases in between. Here the CDR3 DNA reads TGTGCCAGCAGCTTAATCCCAGGACACCAGAACACCGGGGAGCTGTTTTTT. Residues: CASSLIPGHQNTGELFF.

This chain joins TRBV28 and TRBJ2-7; TRBD2 agrees at 12 bases. The CDR3 runs 17 residues. Germline CDR1 is MDHEN and CDR2 is SYDVKM. Trimming at V came to 5 bases and at J to 6 bases, leaving 14 bases not matched to a gene. The CDR3 is CASSPKTSGGALLEQYV. CDR3 DNA sequence: TGTGCCAGCAGTCCTAAGACTAGCGGGGGAGCCCTACTCGAGCAGTACGTC.

The chain is built from TRBV5-1 and TRBJ2-7; TRBD2 might be the D (5 bases). V lost 4 bases to trimming and J lost 6 bases, with 23 bases between them. The V gene's germline CDR1 is SGHRS and CDR2 YFSETQ. The CDR3 length is 16 residues. DNA of the CDR3: TGCGCCAGCAGCCCCGGAGGCAGTTCCACATGGAGCGAGCAGTACTTC. The encoded protein is CASSPGGSSTWSEQYF.

Comments on this clonotype: Since a much larger clone is just one base distant, this may be a read error. The V call is TRBV12-3 or TRBV12-4, the J call TRBJ2-5; D assignment may be TRBD1 or TRBD2 (7 bases each). The V end lost 6 bases, the J end lost 5 bases, and 13 bases lay between the germline ends. This CDR3 spans 13 amino acids. The CDR3 loop reads CASRQQGGETQYF. CDR3 coding DNA: TGTGCCAGCAGACAGCAGGGGGGGGAGACCCAGTACTTC.

The chain combines TRBV30 with TRBJ1-1; unclear D gene. This CDR3 spans 12 amino acids. Trimming took off 3 bases at V and 0 bases at J, with 5 bases between the two ends. The germline CDR1 and CDR2 sequences are GTSNPN and SVGIG (reference sequence). DNA of the CDR3: TGTGCCTGGAGGAGGTTGAACACTGAAGCTTTCTTT. Encoded protein: CAWRRLNTEAFF.

The rearrangement joins TRBV7-2 to TRBJ2-1, with 10 bases fitting TRBD2. CDR1 is SGHTA and CDR2 is FQGNSA in the germline V gene. The CDR3 spans 16 residues. J lost 8 bases, V lost 5 bases, and 12 bases had no gene match. The CDR3 DNA reads TGTGCCAGCAGCCTTATGAATCTGGGGACTAGCGATGAGCAGTTCTTC. Its translation: CASSLMNLGTSDEQFF.

This clonotype was counted a few times. The rearrangement uses TRBV7-2 and TRBJ1-2; D perhaps matches TRBD1 (6 bases). V was pared by 1 base and J by 5 bases, with 11 bases between. Germline V gene sequence: CDR1 SGHTA, CDR2 FQGNSA. This CDR3 region has 14 residues. CDR3 protein: CASSLVGTRYGYTF. The CDR3 bases are TGTGCCAGCAGCTTAGTCGGGACAAGATATGGCTACACCTTC.

In its sample, this clonotype was seen a few times. The chain joins TRBV7-9 to TRBJ2-1; perhaps TRBD2 as D (5 bases). This CDR3 region has 13 residues. Germline assignment: CDR1 SEHNR and CDR2 FQNEAQ (reference sequence). V was cut by 3 bases and J by 8 bases, with 11 bases left in between. CDR3 bases: TGTGCCAGCAGCTTCGGGATGGAGCATGAGCAGTTCTTC. Translating gives CASSFGMEHEQFF.

The sample holds a few counts of this clonotype. The CDR3 region has the DNA TGTGCCAGCAGGGGACGGACGACTAATGAAAAACTGTTTTTT. As protein: CASRGRTTNEKLFF. V usage is TRBV2 and J usage is TRBJ1-4, with D perhaps matching TRBD1 (5 bases). The CDR3 spans 14 residues. V lost 6 bases to trimming and J lost 2 bases, with 10 bases between them. CDR1 is SNHLY and CDR2 is FYNNEI in the germline V gene.

This clonotype was seen a handful of times. The chain couples TRBV24-1 to TRBJ1-2, with D unresolved. This CDR3 is built from 12 residues. V dropped 4 bases and J dropped 6 bases, with 8 bases sitting between them. Per germline, CDR1 KGHDR and CDR2 SFDVKD. Here the CDR3 reads CATSDPPHGYTF. CDR3 bases: TGTGCCACCAGTGACCCCCCTCATGGCTACACCTTC.

In its sample, this clonotype was seen many times. The chain joins TRBV7-8 to TRBJ2-5, with D unclear. Germline V gene data show CDR1 as SGHVS and CDR2 as FQNEAQ. The germline V and J ends were trimmed by 6 bases and 5 bases, with 19 bases remaining between them. This CDR3 is 15 amino acids long. This CDR3 reads CASRYPGSLGETQYF. CDR3 DNA: TGTGCCAGCAGATATCCGGGCTCTTTAGGGGAGACCCAGTACTTC.

This clonotype came up a few times. The V gene is TRBV5-4, the J gene TRBJ2-2; 12 nucleotides align to TRBD2. V lost 3 bases and J lost 0; bases outside the gene matches: 12. The CDR3 is made up of 20 amino acids. CDR1 and CDR2 from the germline V gene are SGHNT and YYREEE (reference sequence). CDR3 nucleotides: TGTGCCAGCAGCTCCTCCCGGATACTAGCGGGGGGTTCGAACACCGGGGAGCTGTTTTTT. This codes for CASSSSRILAGGSNTGELFF.

The CDR3 sequence is CASSPVAGGLYNEQFF. The CDR3 DNA is TGTGCCAGCAGCCCGGTAGCGGGGGGGCTATACAATGAGCAGTTCTTC. The V and J genes are TRBV7-2 and TRBJ2-1; 11 nucleotides line up with TRBD2. This CDR3 comprises 16 residues. V was pared by 5 bases and J by 4 bases, with 7 bases of the junction left unmatched. Looked up from germline, CDR1 is SGHTA and CDR2 is FQGNSA.

This clonotype was found a few times. Here the CDR3 reads CASSNRGKLTQYF. The CDR3 coding sequence is TGTGCCAGCAGCAATCGCGGCAAGTTGACCCAGTACTTC. This sequence joins TRBV13 and TRBJ2-5; D uncertain. Germline V gene data show CDR1 as PRHDT and CDR2 as FYEKMQ (reference sequence). The CDR3 runs to 13 residues. V was trimmed by 5 bases and J by 7 bases, leaving 14 bases between them. Drawing the rest from reference TRBV13 and TRBJ2-5, the complete variable domain is AAGVIQSPRHLIKEKRETATLKCYPIPRHDTVYWYQQGPGQDPQFLISFYEKMQSDKGSIPDRFSAQQFSDYHSELNMSSLELGDSALYFCASSNRGKLTQYFGPGTRLLVL.

Only a few counts were recorded for this clonotype. The CDR3 nucleotides are TGTGCCAGCATGAAAGCCGGGGAGCTGTTTTTT. This translates into CASMKAGELFF. This chain links TRBV28 with TRBJ2-2; D is uncertain. The V gene's germline CDR1 is MDHEN and CDR2 SYDVKM. The CDR3 contains 11 residues. Trimming removed 7 bases at V and 6 bases at J, with 6 bases between.

This clonotype has only one observation. J is TRBJ2-5 and V is TRBV4-3; D unresolved. This CDR3 region has 16 residues. From germline, CDR1 is LGHNA and CDR2 YSLEER. V lost 4 bases, J lost 4 bases, and 19 bases lay in between. The CDR3 DNA reads as TGCGCCAGCAGCCTCTATGTCAGCGATTTTGCAGAGACCCAGTACTTC. It translates to CASSLYVSDFAETQYF.

This clonotype turned up a few times. The chain has TRBV19 and TRBJ2-1, with TRBD2 as a possible D gene (6 bases). In germline, CDR1 is LNHDA, CDR2 SQIVND (reference sequence). V was cut by 5 bases and J by 5 bases, with 16 bases left in between. This CDR3 has 15 amino acids. CDR3 coding DNA: TGTGCCAGTAGTGGATACCGGGACTCACACAATGAGCAGTTCTTC. It translates to CASSGYRDSHNEQFF.

This rearrangement joins TRBV7-9 to TRBJ1-2, with 7 bases fitting TRBD1. The CDR3 runs to 13 residues. Losses at the gene ends were 5 bases for V and 2 bases for J; bases not matched to a gene: 2. CDR1 and CDR2 (germline): SEHNR, FQNEAQ (reference sequence). CDR3: CASSMGQNYGYTF. In nucleotides, the CDR3 is TGTGCCAGCAGCATGGGACAGAACTATGGCTACACCTTC.

For the CDR3, the DNA is TGTGCCAGCAGTCCCTACAGGGGGCTCAGCAATCAGCCCCAGCATTTT. This sequence encodes CASSPYRGLSNQPQHF. The chain employs TRBV28 and TRBJ1-5; 9 nucleotides line up with TRBD1. The CDR3 covers 16 residues. After removal of 5 bases from V and 1 base from J, the junction contained 6 bases not matched to a gene. CDR1 is MDHEN, CDR2 SYDVKM, per germline.